Following are 21 T cell receptor beta chains from one sample sequenced in a study of T cell clonality in common variable immunodeficiency. General observations from the study: Reportedly, TCR beta sequences from common variable immunodeficiency showed fewer deletions and N-nucleotide insertions.

For these receptors, no antigen is known. Method: immunoSEQ multiplex PCR; TCRdb's copy keeps in-frame clones and lacks some. The sample is made up of approximately 5,300 clones, none counted only once. Sequences were obtained from peripheral blood mononuclear cells. The origin of the receptors is a human donor with common variable immunodeficiency.

This clone was found many times. Read data end 3 residues before the CDR3 end; the end is taken from the germline J gene. The chain uses TRBV5-4 and TRBJ2-7; tentatively, D is TRBD1 (5 bases). Deletions cut 7 bases from V and 1 base from J, with 12 bases between. Germline values: CDR1 SGHNT, CDR2 YYREEE (reference sequence). The CDR3 is 13 amino acids. Partial CDR3 DNA: TGTGCCAGCCAGGACAAATCATCCTACGAG. Its protein is CASQDKSSYE. The full CDR3 protein is CASQDKSSYEQYF.

This clone was recorded many times. The read falls 3 residues short of the CDR3 end, and the missing part is taken from the germline J gene. V is TRBV4-1 and J is TRBJ1-2, with D perhaps TRBD1 (6 bases). The CDR3 runs to 16 residues. Trimming took off 0 bases at V and 1 base at J, with 12 bases between the two ends. Germline V gives CDR1 MGHRA, CDR2 YSYEKL. The CDR3 loop is CASSQDVSGDNYGYTF. The covered CDR3 bases are TGCGCCAGCAGCCAAGATGTGTCAGGGGATAACTATGGC.

This clone has a count of ten or more. Read data end 3 residues before the CDR3 end; the end is taken from the germline J gene. V gene TRBV29-1 combines with J gene TRBJ2-3; TRBD2 agrees at 7 bases. The CDR3 consists of 16 residues. Per germline, CDR1 SQVTM and CDR2 ANQGSEA. Trimming at V came to 5 bases and at J to 2 bases, leaving 13 bases not matched to a gene. This CDR3 is CSVLGWAGDLTDTQYF. The sequenced part of the CDR3 DNA is TGCAGCGTTTTGGGTTGGGCGGGAGACCTCACAGATACG.

The sample holds a few counts of this clone. The CDR3 bases that were read are TGTGCCAGCAGTGAAAACAGGGGGCACGACGAG. Translated, it gives CASSENRGHDE. The whole CDR3 sequence reads CASSENRGHDEQYF. This rearrangement joins TRBV6-1 to TRBJ2-7; 9 bases line up with TRBD1. The read stops 3 residues short of the end of the CDR3; the missing end is completed from the germline J gene. The CDR3 runs 14 residues. Germline assignment: CDR1 MNHNS and CDR2 SASEGT. V trimming: 2 bases; J trimming: 5 bases; junction bases outside the gene matches: 4.

A remark on this clone: The observed sequence ends 3 residues before the CDR3 terminus, with the missing tail filled in from the germline J gene. The V and J genes are TRBV6-7 and TRBJ1-5; D remains ambiguous. TRBV6-7 qualifies as an ORF whose function is uncertain. This CDR3 region has 13 residues. The V and J ends lost 0 bases and 5 bases respectively, with 5 bases between them. The CDR3 DNA, read in part, is TGTGCCAGCAGTTACTCGCCAGATCAGCCC. Its protein product is CASSYSPDQP. The entire CDR3 is CASSYSPDQPQHF.

This clone was seen ten or more times. The read finishes 3 residues shy of the CDR3 end, and the germline J gene is used to complete it. This chain connects TRBV6-1 to TRBJ1-4, with D possibly matching TRBD1 (5 bases). The germline CDR1 and CDR2 sequences are MNHNS and SASEGT. The CDR3 contains 15 residues. V lost 4 bases to trimming and J lost 6 bases, with 15 bases between them. Here the CDR3 reads CASSVIRESHEKLFF. The CDR3 bases that were read are TGTGCCAGCAGTGTTATCAGGGAGTCCCATGAAAAA.

Here the CDR3 reads CASSLRGPDNSPLHF. The sequenced part of the CDR3 DNA is TGTGCCAGCAGCCTACGGGGTCCAGATAATTCACCC. This chain uses TRBV7-6 with TRBJ1-6; D not certain. Read sequence stops 3 residues before the CDR3 end, and the germline J gene provides the missing end. The CDR3 sequence is 15 residues long. Trimming cost V 5 bases and J 5 bases, with 13 bases left between them. Germline CDR1 SGHVS, CDR2 FNYEAQ.

For this clone: The read terminates 3 residues before the CDR3 end, so the remaining end is supplied by the germline J gene. The chain couples TRBV19 to TRBJ1-1, with D perhaps matching TRBD1 (6 bases). Germline V gene data show CDR1 as LNHDA and CDR2 as SQIVND (reference sequence). Trimming stripped 5 bases from V and 3 bases from J, with 13 bases between. This CDR3 has 14 amino acids. Partial CDR3 DNA: TGTGCCAGTAGTCTCAAGACAGGATACACTGAA. The encoded protein is CASSLKTGYTE. The CDR3 reads in full as CASSLKTGYTEAFF.

This clone came up a few times. The CDR3 end lies 3 residues beyond the end of the read and is filled in from the germline J gene. The chain joins TRBV19 to TRBJ2-5; 7 bases map to TRBD1. Germline CDR1 LNHDA, CDR2 SQIVND (reference sequence). This CDR3 spans 15 amino acids. J gave up 0 bases and V 4 bases, and 5 bases lay outside the gene matches. CDR3 protein: CASSSWDSNQETQYF. The CDR3 DNA, read in part, is TGTGCCAGTAGTAGCTGGGACAGCAACCAAGAGACC.

This clone was detected a few times. The sequenced fragment ends 3 residues before the CDR3 boundary, so the rest is inferred from the germline J gene. The J gene is TRBJ1-4, the V gene TRBV7-6, with TRBD1 matching over 9 bases. Germline loops: CDR1 SGHVS, CDR2 FNYEAQ. The CDR3 runs 16 residues. With V trimmed by 3 bases and J by 0 bases, 2 bases remained unmatched. CDR3 DNA (partial): TGTGCCAGCAGCTTGAGGGACAGGGCAACTAATGAAAAA. It translates to CASSLRDRATNEK. The CDR3 as a whole reads CASSLRDRATNEKLFF. The full variable domain, rest sourced from reference TRBV7-6 and TRBJ1-4, is GAGVSQSPRYKVTKRGQDVALRCDPISGHVSLYWYRQALGQGPEFLTYFNYEAQQDKSGLPNDRFSAERPEGSISTLTIQRTEQRDSAMYRCASSLRDRATNEKLFFGSGTQLSVL.

By frequency in the sample, this clone is medium-sized. Read data end 3 residues before the CDR3 end; the end is taken from the germline J gene. The V gene is TRBV5-6, the J gene TRBJ2-7; 10 positions match TRBD1. This CDR3 region has 14 residues. CDR1 and CDR2 from the germline V gene are SGHDT and YYEEEE. V shed 6 bases and J 4 bases; nucleotides not matched to a gene: 7. The CDR3 bases that were read are TGTGCCAGCACAGGGACAGGGGCGGTTTACGAG. This translates into CASTGTGAVYE. The whole CDR3 sequence is CASTGTGAVYEQYF. Using reference TRBV5-6 and TRBJ2-7 for the parts outside the CDR3, the full variable domain is DAGVTQSPTHLIKTRGQQVTLRCSPKSGHDTVSWYQQALGQGPQFIFQYYEEEERQRGNFPDRFSGHQFPNYSSELNVNALLLGDSALYLCASTGTGAVYEQYFGPGTRLTVT.

Many counts were recorded for this clone. The read terminates 3 residues ahead of where the CDR3 ends, so the germline J gene completes it. The gene calls are TRBV9 and TRBJ1-2; 7 positions match TRBD1. CDR1 SGDLS and CDR2 YYNGEE come from the germline V gene. With 4 bases clipped from V and 4 bases from J, the junction kept 10 bases outside the gene matches. The CDR3 runs to 15 residues. CDR3: CASSTRQGPRYGYTF. CDR3 DNA, as far as it was read: TGTGCCAGCAGCACCCGACAGGGTCCTCGCTATGGC.

Note on this clone: Coverage ceases 3 residues before the CDR3 finishes, and the germline J gene fills in the end. This chain connects TRBV14 to TRBJ2-7; 7 bases match TRBD1. The CDR3 spans 19 residues. The V gene's germline CDR1 is SGHDN and CDR2 FVKESK. Trimming cost V 3 bases and J 5 bases; bases outside gene matches: 22. The sequenced CDR3 bases are TGTGCCAGCAGCCAGAGCCATAAAGGGTGGGACAGTGACTTTAACGAG. Residues: CASSQSHKGWDSDFNE. The full CDR3 sequence reads CASSQSHKGWDSDFNEQYF.

Details on this clone: The CDR3 is cut off 3 residues early in the read; its end comes from the germline J gene. The chain is built from TRBV7-9 and TRBJ1-4; the D is unclear. V gave up 5 bases and J gave up 4 bases, with 14 bases separating them. CDR1 SEHNR and CDR2 FQNEAQ come from the germline V gene (reference sequence). The CDR3 spans 15 residues. Here the CDR3 reads CASSARGDYNEKLFF. The sequenced CDR3 bases are TGTGCCAGCAGCGCAAGAGGTGACTATAATGAAAAA.

With regard to this clone: The CDR3 end lies 3 residues beyond the end of the read and is filled in from the germline J gene. This rearrangement joins TRBV20-1 to TRBJ1-1; D is perhaps TRBD1 (6 bases). Germline values: CDR1 DFQATT, CDR2 SNEGSKA (reference sequence). Trimming took off 0 bases at V and 5 bases at J, with 16 bases between the two ends. CDR3 length: 15 residues. The chain's CDR3 is CSARDFRRGNTEAFF. CDR3 DNA, as far as it was read: TGCAGTGCTAGAGATTTTAGGAGGGGGAATACTGAA.

This clone was counted between two and nine times. The sequenced CDR3 bases are TGTGCCAGCTCCCCCCTCAACAGCCTTACCTCTGGGGCCAACGTC. Translation: CASSPLNSLTSGANV. The CDR3 reads in full as CASSPLNSLTSGANVLTF. The chain joins TRBV18 to TRBJ2-6, with D hard to call. The CDR3 end lies 3 residues beyond the end of the read and is filled in from the germline J gene. The CDR3 runs to 18 residues. The germline gives CDR1 KGHSH, CDR2 LQKENI. Trimming pared 6 bases from V and 0 bases from J, leaving 18 bases between. The full variable domain, its missing parts supplied by reference TRBV18 and TRBJ2-6, is NAGVMQNPRHLVRRRGQEARLRCSPMKGHSHVYWYRQLPEEGLKFMVYLQKENIIDESGMPKERFSAEFPKEGPSILRIQQVVRGDSAAYFCASSPLNSLTSGANVLTFGAGSRLTVL.

There are many counts of this clone. With the read ending 3 residues before the CDR3 end, the germline J gene is used to fill in that end. This chain uses TRBV7-6 with TRBJ2-1; a weak D match, TRBD1 (6 bases). CDR3 length: 15 amino acids. Trimming took off 5 bases at V and 0 bases at J, with 11 bases between the two ends. The germline V gene encodes CDR1 SGHVS and CDR2 FNYEAQ. CDR3 protein: CASSKTGSSYNEQFF. The DNA read from the CDR3 is TGTGCCAGCAGCAAGACAGGAAGCTCCTACAATGAG.

This clone has more than one count but fewer than ten. The observed sequence ends 3 residues before the CDR3 terminus, with the missing tail filled in from the germline J gene. The chain is built from TRBV5-1 and TRBJ2-1; 7 bases fit TRBD2. The germline gives CDR1 SGHRS, CDR2 YFSETQ. Trimming cost V 0 bases and J 4 bases; bases outside gene matches: 7. The CDR3 spans 16 residues. Here the CDR3 reads CASSLAGGRTYNEQFF. Partial CDR3 DNA: TGCGCCAGCAGCTTGGCCGGGGGGAGGACATACAATGAG. Using reference TRBV5-1 and TRBJ2-1 for the parts outside the CDR3, the full variable domain is KAGVTQTPRYLIKTRGQQVTLSCSPISGHRSVSWYQQTPGQGLQFLFEYFSETQRNKGNFPGRFSGRQFSNSRSEMNVSTLELGDSALYLCASSLAGGRTYNEQFFGPGTRLTVL.

This clone was observed many times. From the germline J gene comes the end of the CDR3, since the read stops 3 residues before it. V gene TRBV5-4 combines with J gene TRBJ1-1, with D possibly TRBD1 on 5 matching bases. The V gene's germline CDR1 is SGHNT and CDR2 YYREEE (reference sequence). The CDR3 loop spans 15 amino acids. Deletions cut 0 bases from V and 0 bases from J, with 9 bases between. CDR3 DNA, as far as it was read: TGTGCCAGCAGCTTGGCAGGGCGTTTGAACACTGAA. Its protein is CASSLAGRLNTE. The full CDR3 reads CASSLAGRLNTEAFF.

This clone has a count of ten or more. The observed sequence ends 3 residues before the CDR3 terminus, with the missing tail filled in from the germline J gene. The chain employs TRBV5-1 and TRBJ2-3; no firm D call. V was shortened by 0 bases and J by 4 bases, with 12 bases between the two germline ends. The CDR3 loop spans 15 amino acids. Germline CDR1 and CDR2: SGHRS and YFSETQ. The CDR3 here is CASSLAGSSADTQYF. The sequenced part of the CDR3 DNA is TGCGCCAGCAGCTTGGCCGGATCGAGCGCAGATACG.

This clone was detected ten times or more. The CDR3 end lies 3 residues beyond the end of the read and is filled in from the germline J gene. The chain combines TRBV5-5 with TRBJ2-1; 7 bases are a match to TRBD1. CDR1 is SGHKS and CDR2 is YYEKEE in the germline V gene (reference sequence). The CDR3 has 15 amino acids. With V trimmed by 2 bases and J by 1 base, 3 bases remained unmatched. The sequenced CDR3 bases are TGTGCCAGCAGCTTAGAACAGGGGTCCTACAATGAG. The encoded protein is CASSLEQGSYNE. Given in full, the CDR3 is CASSLEQGSYNEQFF. The entire variable domain, with the rest obtained from reference TRBV5-5 and TRBJ2-1, is as follows: DAGVTQSPTHLIKTRGQQVTLRCSPISGHKSVSWYQQVLGQGPQFIFQYYEKEERGRGNFPDRFSARQFPNYSSELNVNALLLGDSALYLCASSLEQGSYNEQFFGPGTRLTVL.